This T cell receptor beta chain was identified in a study of T cell responses to AZD1222 COVID-19 vaccine. Of note for this clone: Its antigen is not known.

General study results and limits: Vaccine-associated CD4 TCRs spanned spike, dominant at 160-218 and 743-854. At baseline, seropositivity was found in only a handful of AZD1222 recipients.

The V gene's germline CDR1 is MGHRA and CDR2 YSYEKL. The V gene end was trimmed by 3 bases and the J gene end by 5 bases; junction bases not matched to a gene: 6. There are 15 residues in the CDR3. Libraries were prepared by immunoSEQ multiplex PCR; TCRdb keeps only in-frame clonotypes and omits some of them. The sample holds about 90,000 clones; approximately 81% are singletons and the top ten take about 4.5%. This rearrangement joins TRBV4-1 to TRBJ2-5; 10 bases align to TRBD1. Sequencing was performed on peripheral blood, taken 28 days after the second AZD1222 dose. The sequence was obtained from an adult who received the AZD1222 COVID-19 vaccine. The CDR3 is CASSQGQGFSETQYF. The DNA for the CDR3 is TGCGCCAGCAGCCAGGGACAGGGGTTCTCGGAGACCCAGTACTTC.